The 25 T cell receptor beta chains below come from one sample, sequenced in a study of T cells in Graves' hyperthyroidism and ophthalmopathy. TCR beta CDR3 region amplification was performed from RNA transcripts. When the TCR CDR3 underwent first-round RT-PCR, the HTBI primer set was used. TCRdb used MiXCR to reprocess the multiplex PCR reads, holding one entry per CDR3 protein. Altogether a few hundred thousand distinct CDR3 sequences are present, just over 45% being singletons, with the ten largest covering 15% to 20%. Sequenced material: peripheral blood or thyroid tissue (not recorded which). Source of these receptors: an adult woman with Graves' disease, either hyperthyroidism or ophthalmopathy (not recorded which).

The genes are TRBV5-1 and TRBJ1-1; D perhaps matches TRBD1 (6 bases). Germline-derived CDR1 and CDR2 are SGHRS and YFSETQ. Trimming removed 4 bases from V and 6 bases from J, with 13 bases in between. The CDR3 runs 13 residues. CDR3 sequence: CASSPGTLAEAFF. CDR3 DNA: TGCGCCAGCAGCCCTGGGACACTCGCTGAAGCTTTCTTT.

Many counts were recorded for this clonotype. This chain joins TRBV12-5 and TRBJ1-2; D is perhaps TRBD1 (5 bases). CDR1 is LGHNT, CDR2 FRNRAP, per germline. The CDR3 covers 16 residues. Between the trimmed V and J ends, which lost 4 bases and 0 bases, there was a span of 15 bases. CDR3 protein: CASGSRQSPSNYGYTF. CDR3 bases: TGTGCTAGTGGTTCCCGACAGTCCCCTTCTAACTATGGCTACACCTTC.

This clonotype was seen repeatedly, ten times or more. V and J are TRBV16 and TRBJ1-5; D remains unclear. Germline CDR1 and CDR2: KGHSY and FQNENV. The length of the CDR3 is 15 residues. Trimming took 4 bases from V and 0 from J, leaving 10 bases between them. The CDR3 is CASSLTDYSNQPQHF. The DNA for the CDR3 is TGTGCCAGCAGCCTAACGGATTATAGCAATCAGCCCCAGCATTTT.

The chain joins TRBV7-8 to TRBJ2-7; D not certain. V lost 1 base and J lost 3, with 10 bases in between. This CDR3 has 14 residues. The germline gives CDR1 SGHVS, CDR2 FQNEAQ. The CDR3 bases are TGTGCCAGCAGCTTAGAAGTGGCCAACTACGAGCAGTACTTC. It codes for CASSLEVANYEQYF.

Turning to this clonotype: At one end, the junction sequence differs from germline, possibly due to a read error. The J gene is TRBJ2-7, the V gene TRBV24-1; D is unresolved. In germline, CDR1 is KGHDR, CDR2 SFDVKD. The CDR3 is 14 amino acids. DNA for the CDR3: TGTGCCACCAGAGATTTGAACGGCTCCTACGAGCAGTACTTC. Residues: CATRDLNGSYEQYF.

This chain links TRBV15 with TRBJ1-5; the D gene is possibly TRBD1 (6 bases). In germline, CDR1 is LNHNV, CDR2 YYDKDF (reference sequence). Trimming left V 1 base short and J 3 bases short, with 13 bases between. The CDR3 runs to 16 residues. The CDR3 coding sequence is TGTGCCACCAGCAGAGGTGGAGGGGGGGTCAATCAGCCCCAGCATTTT. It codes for CATSRGGGGVNQPQHF.

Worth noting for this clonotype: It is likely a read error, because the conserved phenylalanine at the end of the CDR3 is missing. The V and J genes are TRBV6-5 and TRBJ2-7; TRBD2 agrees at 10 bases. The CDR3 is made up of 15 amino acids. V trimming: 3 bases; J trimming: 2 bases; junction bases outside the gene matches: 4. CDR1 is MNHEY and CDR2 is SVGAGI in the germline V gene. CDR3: CASSYSGGRTYEQYL. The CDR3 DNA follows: TGTGCCAGCAGTTATAGCGGGGGGCGAACCTACGAGCAGTACCTC.

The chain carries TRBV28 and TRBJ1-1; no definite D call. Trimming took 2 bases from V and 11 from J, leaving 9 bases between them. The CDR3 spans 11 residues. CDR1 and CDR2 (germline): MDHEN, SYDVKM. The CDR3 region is CASSLKGGAFF. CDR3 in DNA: TGTGCCAGCAGTTTAAAGGGTGGGGCTTTCTTT. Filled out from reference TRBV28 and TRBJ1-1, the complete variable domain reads DVKVTQSSRYLVKRTGEKVFLECVQDMDHENMFWYRQDPGLGLRLIYFSYDVKMKEKGDIPEGYSVSREKKERFSLILESASTNQTSMYLCASSLKGGAFFGQGTRLTVV.

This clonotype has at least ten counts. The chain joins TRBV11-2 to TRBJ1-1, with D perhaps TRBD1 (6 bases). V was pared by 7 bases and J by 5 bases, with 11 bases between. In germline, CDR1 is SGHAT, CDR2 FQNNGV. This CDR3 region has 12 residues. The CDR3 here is CASNRVGTEAFF. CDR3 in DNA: TGTGCCAGCAACAGGGTGGGAACTGAAGCTTTCTTT.

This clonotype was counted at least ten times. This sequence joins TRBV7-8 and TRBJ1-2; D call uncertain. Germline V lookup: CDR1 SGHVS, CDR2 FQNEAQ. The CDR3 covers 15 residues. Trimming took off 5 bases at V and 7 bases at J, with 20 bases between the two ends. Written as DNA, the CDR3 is TGTGCCAGCAGCCAGTCGGGCCAACTTAGGCGTGGCTACACCTTC. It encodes CASSQSGQLRRGYTF.

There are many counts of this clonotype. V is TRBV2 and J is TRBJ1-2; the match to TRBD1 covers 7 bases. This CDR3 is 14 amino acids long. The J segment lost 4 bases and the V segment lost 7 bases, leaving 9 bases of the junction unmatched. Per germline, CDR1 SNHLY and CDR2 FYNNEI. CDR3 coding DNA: TGTGCCAGCAACCTAAGACAGGGCGTCTATGGCTACACCTTC. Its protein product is CASNLRQGVYGYTF.

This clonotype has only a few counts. DNA for the CDR3: TGTGCCAGCAGTTCCGGGACTAGCGGGAACACCGGGGAGCTGTTTTTT. It specifies CASSSGTSGNTGELFF. This sequence joins TRBV2 and TRBJ2-2, with 11 bases identical to TRBD2. The CDR3 covers 16 residues. CDR1 is SNHLY and CDR2 is FYNNEI in the germline V gene. V was clipped by 5 bases and J by 1 base; unmatched bases: 3.

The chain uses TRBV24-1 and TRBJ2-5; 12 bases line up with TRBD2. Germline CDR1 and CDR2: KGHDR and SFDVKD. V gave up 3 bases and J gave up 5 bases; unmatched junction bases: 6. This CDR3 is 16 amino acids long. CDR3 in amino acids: CATSDATSGRSETQYF. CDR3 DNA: TGTGCCACCAGTGATGCGACTAGCGGGAGAAGTGAGACCCAGTACTTC.

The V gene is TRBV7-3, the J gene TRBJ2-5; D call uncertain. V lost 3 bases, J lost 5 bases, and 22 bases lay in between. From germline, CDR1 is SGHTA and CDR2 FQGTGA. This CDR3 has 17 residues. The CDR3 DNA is TGTGCCAGCAGCTTGCGGCCCAATCGCCTTATAATGGAGACCCAGTACTTC. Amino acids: CASSLRPNRLIMETQYF.

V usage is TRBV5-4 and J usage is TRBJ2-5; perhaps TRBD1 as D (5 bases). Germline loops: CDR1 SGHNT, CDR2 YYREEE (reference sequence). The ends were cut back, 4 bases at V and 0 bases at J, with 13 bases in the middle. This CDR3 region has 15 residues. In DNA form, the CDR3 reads TGTGCCAGCAGCGCTTCATGGGGCTACCAAGAGACCCAGTACTTC. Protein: CASSASWGYQETQYF.

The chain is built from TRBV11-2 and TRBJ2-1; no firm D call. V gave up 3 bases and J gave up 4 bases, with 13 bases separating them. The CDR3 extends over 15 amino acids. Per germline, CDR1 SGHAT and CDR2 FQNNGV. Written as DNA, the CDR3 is TGTGCCAGCAGCTTCTTACGTGCCAAATACAATGAGCAGTTCTTC. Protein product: CASSFLRAKYNEQFF.

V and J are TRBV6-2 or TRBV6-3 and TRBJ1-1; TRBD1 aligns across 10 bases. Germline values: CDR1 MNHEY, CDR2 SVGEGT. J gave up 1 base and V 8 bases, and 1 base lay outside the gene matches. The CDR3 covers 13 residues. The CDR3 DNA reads TGTGCCAGCGGGGACAGGGGGAACACTGAAGCTTTCTTT. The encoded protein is CASGDRGNTEAFF.

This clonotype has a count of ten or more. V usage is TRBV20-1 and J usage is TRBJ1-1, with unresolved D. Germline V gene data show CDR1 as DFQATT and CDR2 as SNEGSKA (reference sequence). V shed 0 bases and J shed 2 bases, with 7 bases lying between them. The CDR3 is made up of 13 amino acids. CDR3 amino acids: CSARDDGNTEAFF. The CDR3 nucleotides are TGCAGTGCTAGAGATGACGGAAACACTGAAGCTTTCTTT.

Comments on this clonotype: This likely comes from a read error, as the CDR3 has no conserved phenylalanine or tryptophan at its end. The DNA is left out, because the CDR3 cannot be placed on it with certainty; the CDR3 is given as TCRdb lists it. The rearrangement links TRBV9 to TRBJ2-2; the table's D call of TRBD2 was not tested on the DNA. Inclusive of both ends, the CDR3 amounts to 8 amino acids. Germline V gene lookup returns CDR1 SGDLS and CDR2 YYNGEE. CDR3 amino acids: CASSAAVA.

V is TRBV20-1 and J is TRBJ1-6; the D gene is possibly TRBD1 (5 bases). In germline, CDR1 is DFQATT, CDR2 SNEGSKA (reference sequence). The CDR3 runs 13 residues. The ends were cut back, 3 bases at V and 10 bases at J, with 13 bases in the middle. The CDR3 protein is CSARGSGWSPLHF. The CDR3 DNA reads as TGCAGTGCTAGGGGGTCAGGGTGGTCACCCCTCCACTTT.

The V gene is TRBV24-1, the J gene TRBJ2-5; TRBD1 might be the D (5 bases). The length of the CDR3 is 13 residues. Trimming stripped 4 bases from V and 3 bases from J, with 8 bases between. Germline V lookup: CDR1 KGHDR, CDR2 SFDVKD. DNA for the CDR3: TGTGCCACCAGTGAAGACAGCGAAGAGACCCAGTACTTC. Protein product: CATSEDSEETQYF.

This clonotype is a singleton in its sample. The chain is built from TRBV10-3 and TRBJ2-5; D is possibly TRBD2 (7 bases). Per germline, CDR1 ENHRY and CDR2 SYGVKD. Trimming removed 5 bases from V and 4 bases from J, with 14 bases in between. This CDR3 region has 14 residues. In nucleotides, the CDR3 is TGTGCCATCAGTCTAACAGGGAGGGGAGAGACCCAGTACTTC. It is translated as CAISLTGRGETQYF.

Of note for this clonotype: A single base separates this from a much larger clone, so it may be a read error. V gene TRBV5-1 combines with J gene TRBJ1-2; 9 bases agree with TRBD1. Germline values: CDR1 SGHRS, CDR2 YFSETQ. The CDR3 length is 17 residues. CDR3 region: CASSLRTGAIANYGYTF. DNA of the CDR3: TGTGCCAGCAGCCTCAGGACAGGGGCGATAGCTAACTATGGCTACACCTTC.

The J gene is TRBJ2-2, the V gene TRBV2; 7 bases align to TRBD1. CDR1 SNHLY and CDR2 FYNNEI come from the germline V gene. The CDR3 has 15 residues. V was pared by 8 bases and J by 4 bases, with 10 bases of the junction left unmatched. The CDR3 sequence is CASRLTGMGTGELFF. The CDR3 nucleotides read TGTGCCAGCCGCCTGACAGGGATGGGCACCGGGGAGCTGTTTTTT.

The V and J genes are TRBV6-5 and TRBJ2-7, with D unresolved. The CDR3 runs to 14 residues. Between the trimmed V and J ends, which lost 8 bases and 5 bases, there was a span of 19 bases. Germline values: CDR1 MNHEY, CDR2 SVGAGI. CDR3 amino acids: CASRKALRGNEQYF. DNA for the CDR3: TGTGCCAGCCGCAAGGCCCTTCGTGGGAACGAGCAGTACTTC.